Below are 30 T cell receptor beta chains sequenced from a single sample in a study of beta chain features in type 1 diabetes. Investigators reverse transcribed all isolated RNA, so they sequenced expressed TCRB transcripts. The assay was immunoSEQ multiplex PCR, and TCRdb's table has in-frame clones only and misses some. The table lists 300,000 to 350,000 clones, roughly 8% of them singletons. Sequencing was performed on central memory CD4+ T cells from blood. These receptors came from a woman under 30 in good health.

In this sample, this clone turned up many times. A junction end diverges from the germline sequence, so it may reflect a read error. The gene calls are TRBV7-9 and TRBJ2-1; D gene uncertain. The CDR3 spans 16 residues. Germline-derived CDR1 and CDR2 are SEHNR and FQNEAQ (reference sequence). The CDR3 DNA follows: TGTGCCAGCAGCTTATCTCGGCAGACCCTATCTTCATGGTCGATCTTC. Residues: CASSLSRQTLSSWSIF.

The chain uses TRBV14 and TRBJ2-7; 7 bases are shared with TRBD1. CDR3 length: 16 amino acids. The germline V gene encodes CDR1 SGHDN and CDR2 FVKESK. After removal of 4 bases from V and 2 bases from J, the junction contained 11 bases not matched to a gene. The CDR3 loop reads CASSPTLTGFPYEQYF. The CDR3 region has the DNA TGTGCCAGCAGCCCGACCCTGACAGGGTTCCCCTACGAGCAGTACTTC.

This clone was seen a handful of times. The chain carries TRBV2 and TRBJ2-7; unclear D gene. The CDR3 extends over 14 amino acids. V was shortened by 4 bases and J by 0 bases, with 10 bases between the two germline ends. In germline, CDR1 is SNHLY, CDR2 FYNNEI. The CDR3 DNA reads as TGTGCCAGCAGTGCGCGGTGGGCCTCCTACGAGCAGTACTTC. This codes for CASSARWASYEQYF. The whole variable domain, filled in from reference TRBV2 and TRBJ2-7, reads EPEVTQTPSHQVTQMGQEVILRCVPISNHLYFYWYRQILGQKVEFLVSFYNNEISEKSEIFDDQFSVERPDGSNFTLKIRSTKLEDSAMYFCASSARWASYEQYFGPGTRLTVT.

This clone was recorded at least ten times. The same CDR3 arises from other DNA sequences in this sample as well. The chain combines TRBV28 with TRBJ2-7, with TRBD1 matching 9 bases. V lost 3 bases to trimming and J lost 0 bases; unmatched junction nucleotides: 3. Germline V lookup: CDR1 MDHEN, CDR2 SYDVKM. This CDR3 spans 15 amino acids. In nucleotides, the CDR3 is TGTGCCAGCAGTTTCCCGGGACAGGGCTCCTACGAGCAGTACTTC. Translating gives CASSFPGQGSYEQYF.

The sample holds a few counts of this clone. The chain joins TRBV9 to TRBJ2-7; D is ambiguous. Germline-derived CDR1 and CDR2 are SGDLS and YYNGEE. V dropped 1 base and J dropped 2 bases, with 1 base sitting between them. The CDR3 runs to 11 residues. The CDR3 spells CASSVTYEQYF. CDR3 in DNA: TGTGCCAGCAGCGTAACCTACGAGCAGTACTTC.

This clone came up many times. V gene TRBV14 combines with J gene TRBJ2-5; no definite D call. V was cut by 1 base and J by 5 bases, with 5 bases left in between. This CDR3 spans 12 amino acids. Looked up from germline, CDR1 is SGHDN and CDR2 is FVKESK. The CDR3 DNA sequence: TGTGCCAGCAGCCAAGGTTGGGAGACCCAGTACTTC. Translation: CASSQGWETQYF.

This clone was found a few times. The chain recombines TRBV2 with TRBJ2-7; D is undetermined. Germline V gene lookup returns CDR1 SNHLY and CDR2 FYNNEI. V gave up 0 bases and J gave up 0 bases, with 9 bases separating them. The CDR3 has 15 residues. The CDR3, as DNA: TGTGCCAGCAGTGAAGCTGTGCCCTCCTCCTACGAGCAGTACTTC. Translated, it gives CASSEAVPSSYEQYF.

This clone was observed a few times. Other nucleotide sequences in the sample specify the same CDR3. The chain has TRBV11-2 and TRBJ2-3, with D hard to call. Germline V CDR1 and CDR2: SGHAT, FQNNGV. The V end was cut by 3 bases, the J end by 6 bases, with 10 bases between. The CDR3 runs to 13 residues. CDR3 amino acids: CASSFRGADTQYF. The DNA of the CDR3 is TGTGCCAGCAGCTTTCGCGGCGCGGATACGCAGTATTTT.

This clone came up a few times. The chain uses TRBV11-2 and TRBJ2-1, with TRBD2 identical over 9 bases. V lost 3 bases to trimming and J lost 4 bases; unmatched junction nucleotides: 7. This CDR3 has 16 amino acids. CDR1 and CDR2 from the germline V gene are SGHAT and FQNNGV. The CDR3 is CASSFPLAGLYNEQFF. The CDR3 DNA reads as TGTGCCAGCAGCTTTCCACTAGCGGGTTTGTACAATGAGCAGTTCTTC.

The V gene is TRBV5-1, the J gene TRBJ2-3, with a possible D match to TRBD1 (5 bases). Between the trimmed V and J ends, which lost 0 bases and 6 bases, there was a span of 5 bases. Germline loops: CDR1 SGHRS, CDR2 YFSETQ. The CDR3 loop spans 12 amino acids. CDR3 region: CASSLEGDTQYF. CDR3 DNA sequence: TGCGCCAGCAGCTTGGAGGGGGATACGCAGTATTTT.

The chain joins TRBV7-6 to TRBJ2-5, with D maybe TRBD1 (6 bases). Germline V gene lookup returns CDR1 SGHVS and CDR2 FNYEAQ. The CDR3 spans 14 residues. Deletions cut 2 bases from V and 4 bases from J, with 11 bases between. The CDR3 sequence is CASSLLARGETQYF. The CDR3 region has the DNA TGTGCCAGCAGCTTATTGGCCAGGGGAGAGACCCAGTACTTC.

This clone occurred a few times. The chain uses TRBV19 and TRBJ2-2, with 14 bases identical to TRBD2. CDR3 length: 16 amino acids. Germline loops: CDR1 LNHDA, CDR2 SQIVND (reference sequence). The J segment lost 7 bases and the V segment lost 4 bases, leaving 5 bases of the junction unmatched. CDR3 nucleotide sequence: TGTGCCAGTAGTACGGGACTAGCGGGAGTTATCGGGGAGCTGTTTTTT. Its protein is CASSTGLAGVIGELFF.

The chain carries TRBV29-1 and TRBJ2-1; D ambiguous. Germline V lookup: CDR1 SQVTM, CDR2 ANQGSEA. The CDR3 is 10 residues long. Trimming left V 6 bases short and J 5 bases short, with 5 bases between. The chain's CDR3 is CSVSHNEQFF. Here the CDR3 DNA reads TGCAGCGTAAGCCACAATGAGCAGTTCTTC.

V usage is TRBV6-6 and J usage is TRBJ1-2, with no clear D. The CDR3 totals 12 residues. Germline V gene data show CDR1 as MNHNY and CDR2 as SVGAGI (reference sequence). The V end lost 6 bases, the J end lost 3 bases, and 8 bases lay between the germline ends. CDR3: CASSLLDYGYTF. In nucleotides, the CDR3 is TGTGCCAGCAGCCTCTTAGACTATGGCTACACCTTC.

The chain has TRBV2 and TRBJ1-4; TRBD1 aligns across 7 bases. The germline CDR1 and CDR2 sequences are SNHLY and FYNNEI. After removal of 3 bases from V and 3 bases from J, the junction contained 4 bases not matched to a gene. The CDR3 is 15 amino acids. CDR3 in amino acids: CASSEFGTANEKLFF. DNA for the CDR3: TGTGCCAGCAGTGAGTTTGGGACAGCTAATGAAAAACTGTTTTTT. Looking up the rest from reference TRBV2 and TRBJ1-4 gives the full variable domain: EPEVTQTPSHQVTQMGQEVILRCVPISNHLYFYWYRQILGQKVEFLVSFYNNEISEKSEIFDDQFSVERPDGSNFTLKIRSTKLEDSAMYFCASSEFGTANEKLFFGSGTQLSVL.

This clone was counted at least ten times. The chain joins TRBV7-9 to TRBJ1-2; a weak D match, TRBD1 (5 bases). V was pared by 4 bases and J by 10 bases, with 16 bases between. The CDR3 totals 13 residues. CDR1 is SEHNR and CDR2 is FQNEAQ in the germline V gene (reference sequence). CDR3 protein: CASSSDSLYFYTF. CDR3 in DNA: TGTGCCAGCAGCTCCGACAGTCTTTACTTCTACACCTTC.

Concerning this clone: At one end, the junction sequence differs from germline, possibly due to a read error. The V gene is TRBV7-7, the J gene TRBJ1-5, with TRBD1 as a possible D gene (5 bases). This CDR3 comprises 14 residues. Per germline, CDR1 SSHAT and CDR2 FNYEAQ (reference sequence). CDR3 in DNA: TGTGCTAGCAGCCCAGGCAGGGTCGAGCAGCCCCAGCATTTT. Protein sequence: CASSPGRVEQPQHF.

A few counts support this clone. The gene calls are TRBV19 and TRBJ2-2, with TRBD2 matching over 8 bases. CDR1 is LNHDA and CDR2 is SQIVND in the germline V gene (reference sequence). The CDR3 consists of 15 residues. Trimming took 6 bases from V and 5 from J; bases not matched to a gene: 8. The CDR3 region is CASRPGLVETGELFF. CDR3 DNA sequence: TGTGCCAGTAGGCCGGGACTAGTCGAAACCGGGGAGCTGTTTTTT. The whole variable domain, remainder taken from reference TRBV19 and TRBJ2-2, is DGGITQSPKYLFRKEGQNVTLSCEQNLNHDAMYWYRQDPGQGLRLIYYSQIVNDFQKGDIAEGYSVSREKKESFPLTVTSAQKNPTAFYLCASRPGLVETGELFFGEGSRLTVL.

This clone was recorded a few times. The chain uses TRBV7-2 and TRBJ2-7, with D unclear. The CDR3 sequence is 12 residues long. Germline assignment: CDR1 SGHTA and CDR2 FQGNSA. The ends were cut back, 3 bases at V and 6 bases at J, with 9 bases in the middle. Here the CDR3 reads CASSFGPGEQYF. The CDR3 DNA sequence: TGTGCCAGCAGCTTCGGCCCGGGCGAGCAGTACTTC.

About this clone: Other DNA sequences in the same sample also yield this CDR3. The chain is built from TRBV7-9 and TRBJ2-5, with 9 bases that match TRBD2. Germline-derived CDR1 and CDR2 are SEHNR and FQNEAQ (reference sequence). V was clipped by 3 bases and J by 4 bases; unmatched bases: 12. The CDR3 contains 17 residues. The CDR3 DNA reads as TGTGCCAGCAGCTTGGGATTAGCGGGAGTTCTTGGAGAGACCCAGTACTTC. Translating it yields CASSLGLAGVLGETQYF.

The CDR3 sequence: CASSPGTGLMGEQYF. CDR3 DNA sequence: TGTGCCAGCAGCCCAGGGACAGGGCTAATGGGCGAGCAGTACTTC. This chain joins TRBV7-9 and TRBJ2-7; 9 positions agree with TRBD1. Germline values: CDR1 SEHNR, CDR2 FQNEAQ (reference sequence). The CDR3 consists of 15 residues. Unmatched junction bases numbered 11, after V lost 5 bases and J lost 6 bases. The whole variable domain, filled in from reference TRBV7-9 and TRBJ2-7, reads DTGVSQNPRHKITKRGQNVTFRCDPISEHNRLYWYRQTLGQGPEFLTYFQNEAQLEKSRLLSDRFSAERPKGSFSTLEIQRTEQGDSAMYLCASSPGTGLMGEQYFGPGTRLTVT.

This clone has a handful of counts. The chain has TRBV6-1 and TRBJ2-4, with 7 positions matching TRBD2. CDR1 and CDR2 from the germline V gene are MNHNS and SASEGT. The CDR3 totals 18 residues. V lost 4 bases, J lost 12 bases, and 24 bases stayed unmatched. In DNA, the CDR3 is TGTGCCAGCAGTGCATTTGCGGGAGCTGGAAAAACATTGGGGGGTCAGTACTTC. Encoded protein: CASSAFAGAGKTLGGQYF.

The sample holds many counts of this clone. Sequence at one end of the junction differs from germline and may be a read error. The V and J genes are TRBV28 and TRBJ2-5; D is unclear. The length of the CDR3 is 13 residues. Germline lookup yields CDR1 MDHEN and CDR2 SYDVKM. The CDR3 spells CASSLWTAPLRDF. CDR3 coding DNA: TGTGCCAGCAGTTTATGGACTGCCCCCCTCCGAGACTTC. Using reference TRBV28 and TRBJ2-5 for the parts outside the CDR3, the full variable domain is DVKVTQSSRYLVKRTGEKVFLECVQDMDHENMFWYRQDPGLGLRLIYFSYDVKMKEKGDIPEGYSVSREKKERFSLILESASTNQTSMYLCASSLWTAPLRDFGPGTRLLVL.

The table lists this clone with a few counts. This chain links TRBV7-8 with TRBJ1-5; tentatively, D is TRBD1 (5 bases). There are 15 residues in the CDR3. V was shortened by 5 bases and J by 7 bases, with 18 bases between the two germline ends. Per germline, CDR1 SGHVS and CDR2 FQNEAQ. The CDR3 DNA sequence: TGTGCCAGCAGCCTCTTCTCTCAGGGCGGGCAGCCCCAGCATTTT. It specifies CASSLFSQGGQPQHF.

This clone was observed a few times. The V and J genes are TRBV9 and TRBJ2-5; 10 bases agree with TRBD2. This CDR3 is built from 14 residues. CDR1 SGDLS and CDR2 YYNGEE come from the germline V gene. V shed 4 bases, J shed 4 bases, and the junction held 4 bases outside the gene matches. The chain's CDR3 is CASSLAGVGETQYF. In DNA, the CDR3 is TGTGCCAGCAGCCTAGCGGGAGTAGGAGAGACCCAGTACTTC.

This clone was seen many times. The V call is TRBV4-3, the J call TRBJ2-6; D gene uncertain. The germline V gene encodes CDR1 LGHNA and CDR2 YSLEER. CDR3 length equals 15 residues. Trimming removed 2 bases at V and 2 bases at J, with 7 bases between. CDR3 sequence reads: CASSQLTAGANVLTF. The CDR3 DNA is TGCGCCAGCAGCCAATTGACTGCTGGGGCCAACGTCCTGACTTTC.

Comment on this clone: Other DNA variants within this sample encode the same CDR3. This CDR3 reads CASSPTGGYGYTF. CDR3 coding DNA: TGTGCCAGTAGCCCCACAGGCGGGTATGGCTACACCTTC. The gene calls are TRBV19 and TRBJ1-2; D is possibly TRBD1 (5 bases). The CDR3 consists of 13 residues. CDR1 and CDR2 from the germline V gene are LNHDA and SQIVND (reference sequence). Trimming took 6 bases from V and 5 from J, leaving 13 bases between them.

In its sample, this clone was seen a few times. The chain recombines TRBV9 with TRBJ2-2, with a weak D call TRBD2 (6 bases). Trimming removed 0 bases from V and 0 bases from J, with 21 bases in between. The CDR3 is 20 residues long. The germline V gene encodes CDR1 SGDLS and CDR2 YYNGEE. The CDR3 region has the DNA TGTGCCAGCAGCGTAGGTAGGGGAGATCGTGGACTAACGAACACCGGGGAGCTGTTTTTT. Its protein product is CASSVGRGDRGLTNTGELFF.

There are a few counts of this clone. The rearrangement uses TRBV19 and TRBJ1-2; a weak D match, TRBD1 (5 bases). The germline V and J ends were trimmed by 7 bases and 8 bases, with 17 bases remaining between them. From germline, CDR1 is LNHDA and CDR2 SQIVND (reference sequence). The CDR3 has 13 residues. CDR3 DNA sequence: TGTGCCAGTACCCAGACCCCAGGGTCCGGCTACACCTTC. Translating gives CASTQTPGSGYTF.

V is TRBV11-2 and J is TRBJ2-7, with 10 bases matching TRBD2. Trimming removed 1 base from V and 2 bases from J; junction bases left unmatched: 8. This CDR3 spans 17 amino acids. Germline assignment: CDR1 SGHAT and CDR2 FQNNGV. CDR3 in amino acids: CASSLVSGTSVTYEQYF. Here the CDR3 DNA reads TGTGCCAGCAGCTTAGTTTCCGGGACTAGCGTTACCTACGAGCAGTACTTC.